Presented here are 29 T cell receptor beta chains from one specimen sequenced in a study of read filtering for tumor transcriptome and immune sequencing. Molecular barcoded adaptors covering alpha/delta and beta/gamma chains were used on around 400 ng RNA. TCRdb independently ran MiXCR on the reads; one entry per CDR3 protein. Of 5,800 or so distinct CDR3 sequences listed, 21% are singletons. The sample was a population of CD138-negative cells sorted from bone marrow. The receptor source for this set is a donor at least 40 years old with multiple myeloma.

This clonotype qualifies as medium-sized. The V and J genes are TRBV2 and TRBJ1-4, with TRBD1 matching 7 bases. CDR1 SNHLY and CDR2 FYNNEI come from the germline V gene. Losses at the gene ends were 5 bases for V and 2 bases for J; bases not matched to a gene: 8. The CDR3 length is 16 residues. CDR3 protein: CASSMGRGLTNEKLFF. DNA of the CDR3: TGTGCCAGCAGTATGGGGAGGGGGCTGACTAATGAAAAACTGTTTTTT.

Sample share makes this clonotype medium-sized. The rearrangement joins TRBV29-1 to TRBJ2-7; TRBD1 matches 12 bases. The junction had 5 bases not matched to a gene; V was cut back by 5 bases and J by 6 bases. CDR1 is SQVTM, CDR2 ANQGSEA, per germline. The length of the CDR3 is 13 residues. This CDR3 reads CSVTGTGGPEQYF. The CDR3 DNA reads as TGCAGCGTTACCGGGACAGGGGGCCCCGAGCAGTACTTC.

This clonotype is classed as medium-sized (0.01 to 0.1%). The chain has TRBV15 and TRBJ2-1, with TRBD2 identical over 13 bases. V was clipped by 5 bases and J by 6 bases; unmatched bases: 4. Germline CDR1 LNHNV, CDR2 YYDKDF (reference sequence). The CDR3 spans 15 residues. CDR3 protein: CATSPGLAGSNEQFF. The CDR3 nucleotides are TGTGCCACCAGCCCGGGACTAGCGGGGTCCAATGAGCAGTTCTTC.

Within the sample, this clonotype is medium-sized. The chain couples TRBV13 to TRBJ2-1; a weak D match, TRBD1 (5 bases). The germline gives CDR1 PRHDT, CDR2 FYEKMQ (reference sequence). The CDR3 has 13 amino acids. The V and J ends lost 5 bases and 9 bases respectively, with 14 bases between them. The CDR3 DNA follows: TGTGCCAGCAGCAACAGGAGCTTCGGTGAGCAGTTCTTC. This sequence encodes CASSNRSFGEQFF.

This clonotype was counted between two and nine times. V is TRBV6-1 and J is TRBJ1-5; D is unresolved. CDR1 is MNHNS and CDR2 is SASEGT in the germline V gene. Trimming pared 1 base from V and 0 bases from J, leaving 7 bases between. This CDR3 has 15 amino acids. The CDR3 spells CASSEGIYSNQPQHF. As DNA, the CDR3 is TGTGCCAGCAGTGAAGGGATATATAGCAATCAGCCCCAGCATTTT.

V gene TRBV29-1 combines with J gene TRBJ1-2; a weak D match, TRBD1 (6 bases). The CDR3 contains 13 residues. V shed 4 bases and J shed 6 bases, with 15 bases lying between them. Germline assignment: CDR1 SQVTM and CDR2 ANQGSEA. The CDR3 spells CSVGGGDKDGYTF. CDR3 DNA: TGCAGCGTTGGGGGAGGGGACAAAGATGGCTACACCTTC. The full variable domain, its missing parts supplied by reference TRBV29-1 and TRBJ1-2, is SAVISQKPSRDICQRGTSLTIQCQVDSQVTMMFWYRQQPGQSLTLIATANQGSEATYESGFVIDKFPISRPNLTFSTLTVSNMSPEDSSIYLCSVGGGDKDGYTFGSGTRLTVV.

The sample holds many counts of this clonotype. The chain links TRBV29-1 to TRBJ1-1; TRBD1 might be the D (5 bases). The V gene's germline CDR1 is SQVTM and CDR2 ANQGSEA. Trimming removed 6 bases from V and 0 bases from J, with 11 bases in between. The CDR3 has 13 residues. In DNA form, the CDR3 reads TGCAGCGTCAAGACAGATATGAACACTGAAGCTTTCTTT. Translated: CSVKTDMNTEAFF. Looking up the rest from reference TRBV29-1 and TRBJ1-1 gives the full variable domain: SAVISQKPSRDICQRGTSLTIQCQVDSQVTMMFWYRQQPGQSLTLIATANQGSEATYESGFVIDKFPISRPNLTFSTLTVSNMSPEDSSIYLCSVKTDMNTEAFFGQGTRLTVV.

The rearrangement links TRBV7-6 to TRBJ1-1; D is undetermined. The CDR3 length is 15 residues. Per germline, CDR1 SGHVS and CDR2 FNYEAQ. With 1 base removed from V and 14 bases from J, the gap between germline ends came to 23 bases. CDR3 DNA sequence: TGTGCCAGCAGCTTAGAGGACTCTTATGATGGTAGGGCATTCTTT. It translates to CASSLEDSYDGRAFF.

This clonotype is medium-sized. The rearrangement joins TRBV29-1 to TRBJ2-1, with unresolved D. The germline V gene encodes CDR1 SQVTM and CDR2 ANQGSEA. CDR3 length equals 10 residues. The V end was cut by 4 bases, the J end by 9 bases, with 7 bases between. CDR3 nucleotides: TGCAGCGTTGGACTTTTTGAGCAGTTCTTC. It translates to CSVGLFEQFF.

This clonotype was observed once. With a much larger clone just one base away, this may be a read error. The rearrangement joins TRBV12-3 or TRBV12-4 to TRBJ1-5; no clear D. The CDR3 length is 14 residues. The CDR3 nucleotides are TGTGCCAGCTGTTTTTCGACGTCCAATCAGCCCCAGCATTTT. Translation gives CASCFSTSNQPQHF.

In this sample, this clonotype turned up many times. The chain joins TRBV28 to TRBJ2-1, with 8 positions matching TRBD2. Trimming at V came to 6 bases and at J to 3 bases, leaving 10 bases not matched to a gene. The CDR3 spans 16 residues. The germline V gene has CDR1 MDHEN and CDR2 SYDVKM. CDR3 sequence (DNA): TGTGCCAGCAGACCCCCGGGAGGGCTCCGCTACAATGAGCAGTTCTTC. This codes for CASRPPGGLRYNEQFF.

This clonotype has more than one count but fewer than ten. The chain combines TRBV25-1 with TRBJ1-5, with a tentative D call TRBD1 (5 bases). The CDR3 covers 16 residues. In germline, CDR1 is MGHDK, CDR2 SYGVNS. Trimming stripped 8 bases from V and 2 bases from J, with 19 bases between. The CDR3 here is CASASGTGGGNQPQHF. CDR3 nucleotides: TGTGCCAGCGCCAGCGGAACGGGGGGTGGCAATCAGCCCCAGCATTTT.

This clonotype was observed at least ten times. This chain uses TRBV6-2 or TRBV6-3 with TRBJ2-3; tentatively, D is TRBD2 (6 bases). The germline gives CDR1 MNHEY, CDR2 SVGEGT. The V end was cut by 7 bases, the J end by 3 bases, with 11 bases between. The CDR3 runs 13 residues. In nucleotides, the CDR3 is TGTGCCAGCACCTGGGGACTTACAGATACGCAGTATTTT. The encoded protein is CASTWGLTDTQYF.

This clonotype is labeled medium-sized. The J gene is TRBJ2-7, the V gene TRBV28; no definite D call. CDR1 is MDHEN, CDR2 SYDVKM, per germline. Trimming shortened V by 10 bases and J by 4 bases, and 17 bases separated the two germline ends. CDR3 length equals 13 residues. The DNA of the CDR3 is TGTGCCACCTTAGAGCGTTCCAGGTACGAGCAGTACTTC. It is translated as CATLERSRYEQYF. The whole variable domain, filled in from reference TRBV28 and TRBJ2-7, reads DVKVTQSSRYLVKRTGEKVFLECVQDMDHENMFWYRQDPGLGLRLIYFSYDVKMKEKGDIPEGYSVSREKKERFSLILESASTNQTSMYLCATLERSRYEQYFGPGTRLTVT.

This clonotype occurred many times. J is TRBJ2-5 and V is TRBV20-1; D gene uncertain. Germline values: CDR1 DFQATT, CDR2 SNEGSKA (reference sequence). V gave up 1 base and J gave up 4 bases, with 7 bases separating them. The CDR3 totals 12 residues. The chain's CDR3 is CSARVQRETQYF. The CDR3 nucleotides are TGCAGTGCTAGAGTACAGAGAGAGACCCAGTACTTC.

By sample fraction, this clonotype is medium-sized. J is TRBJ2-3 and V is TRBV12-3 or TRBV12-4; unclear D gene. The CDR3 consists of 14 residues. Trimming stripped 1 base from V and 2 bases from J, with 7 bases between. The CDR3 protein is CASSLVRNTDTQYF. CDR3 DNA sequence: TGTGCCAGCAGTTTAGTACGTAACACAGATACGCAGTATTTT.

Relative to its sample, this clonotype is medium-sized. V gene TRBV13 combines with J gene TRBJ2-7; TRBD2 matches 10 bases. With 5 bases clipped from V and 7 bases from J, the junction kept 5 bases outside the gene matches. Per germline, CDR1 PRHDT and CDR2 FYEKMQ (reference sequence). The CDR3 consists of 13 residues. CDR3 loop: CASSLAGVHEQYF. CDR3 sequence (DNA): TGTGCCAGCAGCCTAGCGGGAGTACATGAGCAGTACTTC.

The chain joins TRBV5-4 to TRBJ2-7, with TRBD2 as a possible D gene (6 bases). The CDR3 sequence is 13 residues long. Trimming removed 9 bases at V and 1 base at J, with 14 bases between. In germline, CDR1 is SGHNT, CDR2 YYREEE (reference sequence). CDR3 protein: CATGEKSSYEQYF. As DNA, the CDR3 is TGTGCCACGGGGGAGAAATCATCCTACGAGCAGTACTTC.

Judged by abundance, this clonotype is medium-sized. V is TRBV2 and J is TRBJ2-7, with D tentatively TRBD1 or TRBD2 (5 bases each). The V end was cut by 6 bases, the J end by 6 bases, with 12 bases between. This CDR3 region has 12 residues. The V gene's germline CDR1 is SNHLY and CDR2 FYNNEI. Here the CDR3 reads CASRRDAGEQYF. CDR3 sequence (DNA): TGTGCCAGCAGGAGGGACGCAGGCGAGCAGTACTTC.

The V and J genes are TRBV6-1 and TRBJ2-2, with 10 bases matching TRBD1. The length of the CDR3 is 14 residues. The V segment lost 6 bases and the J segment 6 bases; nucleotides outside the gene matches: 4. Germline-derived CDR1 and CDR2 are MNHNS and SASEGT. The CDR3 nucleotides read TGTGCCAGCAGAAGCGACAGGGGGCCCGGGGAGCTGTTTTTT. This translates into CASRSDRGPGELFF.

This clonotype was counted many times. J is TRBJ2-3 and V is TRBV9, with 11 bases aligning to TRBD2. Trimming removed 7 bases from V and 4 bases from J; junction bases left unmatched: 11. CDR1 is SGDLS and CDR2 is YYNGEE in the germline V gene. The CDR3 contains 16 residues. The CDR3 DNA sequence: TGTGCCAGCGCCCGGATGACTAGCGGGATGGCAGATACGCAGTATTTT. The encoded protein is CASARMTSGMADTQYF.

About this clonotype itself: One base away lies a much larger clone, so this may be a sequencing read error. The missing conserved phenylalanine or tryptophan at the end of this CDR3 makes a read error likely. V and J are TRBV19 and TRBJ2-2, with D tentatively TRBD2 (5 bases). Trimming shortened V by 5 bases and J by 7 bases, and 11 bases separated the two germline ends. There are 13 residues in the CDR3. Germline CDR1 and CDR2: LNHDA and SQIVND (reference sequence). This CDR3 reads CASSLTSGGELFS. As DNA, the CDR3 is TGTGCCAGTAGTCTCACTAGTGGCGGGGAGCTGTTTTCT.

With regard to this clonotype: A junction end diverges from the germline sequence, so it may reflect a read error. CDR3 coding DNA: TGTGCCAGCAGCTTTAGCGGGAGTGTCGGGGAGCTGTTTTTC. Its translation: CASSFSGSVGELFF. The chain is built from TRBV11-2 and TRBJ2-2; 9 bases line up with TRBD2. In germline, CDR1 is SGHAT, CDR2 FQNNGV. CDR3 size: 14 residues.

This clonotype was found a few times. CDR3 loop: CSARDWLAGGGYEQYF. The CDR3 DNA reads TGCAGTGCTAGAGACTGGCTAGCGGGAGGGGGCTACGAGCAGTACTTC. This chain connects TRBV20-1 to TRBJ2-7, with TRBD2 matching over 12 bases. This CDR3 region has 16 residues. CDR1 is DFQATT and CDR2 is SNEGSKA in the germline V gene (reference sequence). J lost 3 bases, V lost 0 bases, and 6 bases had no gene match.

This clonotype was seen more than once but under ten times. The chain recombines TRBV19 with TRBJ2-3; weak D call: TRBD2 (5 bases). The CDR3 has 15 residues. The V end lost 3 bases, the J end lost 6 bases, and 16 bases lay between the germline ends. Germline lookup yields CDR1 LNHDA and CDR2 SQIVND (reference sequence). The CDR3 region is CASSIASGRADTQYF. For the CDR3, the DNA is TGTGCCAGTAGTATTGCGAGCGGACGAGCGGATACGCAGTATTTT.

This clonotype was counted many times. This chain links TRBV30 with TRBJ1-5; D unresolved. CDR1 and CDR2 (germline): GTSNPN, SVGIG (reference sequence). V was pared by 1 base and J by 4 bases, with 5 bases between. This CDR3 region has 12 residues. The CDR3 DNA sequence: TGTGCCTGGAGTGGCGTAAATCAGCCCCAGCATTTT. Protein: CAWSGVNQPQHF.

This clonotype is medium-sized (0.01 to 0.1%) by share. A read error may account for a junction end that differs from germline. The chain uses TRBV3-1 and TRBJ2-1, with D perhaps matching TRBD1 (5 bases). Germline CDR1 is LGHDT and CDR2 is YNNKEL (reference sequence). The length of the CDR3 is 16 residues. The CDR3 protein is CAGSQDDSTSYNEQFF. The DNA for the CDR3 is TGTGCCGGCAGCCAAGACGACAGCACCTCCTACAATGAGCAGTTCTTC.

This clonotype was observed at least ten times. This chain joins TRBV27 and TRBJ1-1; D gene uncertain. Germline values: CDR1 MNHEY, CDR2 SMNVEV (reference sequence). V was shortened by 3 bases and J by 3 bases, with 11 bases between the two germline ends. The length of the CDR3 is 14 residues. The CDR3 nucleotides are TGTGCCAGCAGTTTCCATAAAGTAGACACTGAAGCTTTCTTT. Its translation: CASSFHKVDTEAFF.

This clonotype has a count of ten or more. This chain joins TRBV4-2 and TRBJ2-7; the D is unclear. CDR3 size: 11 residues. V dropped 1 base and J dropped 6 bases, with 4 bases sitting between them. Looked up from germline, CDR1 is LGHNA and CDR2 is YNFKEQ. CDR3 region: CASSQGAEQYF. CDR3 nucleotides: TGTGCCAGCAGCCAAGGGGCCGAGCAGTACTTC.